This entry concerns a single T cell receptor (beta chain). The sample originates from a study of blood T cell repertoires in COVID-19. Across the study: Samples of COVID-19 (acute and convalescent) were obtained from the United States, Italy and Spain.

The method was immunoSEQ multiplex PCR; TCRdb's version includes in-frame clones alone and lacks a portion of them. The table includes 30,000 to 40,000 clones, around 87% detected once. The sample consisted of peripheral blood. This clonotype was sampled from a man aged 55 to 69 with acute or convalescent COVID-19.

The CDR3 reads CASSSGLAYNEQFF. The DNA for the CDR3 is TGTGCCAGCAGCTCGGGACTAGCCTACAATGAGCAGTTCTTC. The chain has TRBV3-1 (or the pseudogene TRBV3-2) and TRBJ2-1; TRBD2 agrees at 8 bases. Losses at the gene ends were 5 bases for V and 2 bases for J; bases not matched to a gene: 2. The CDR3 spans 14 residues. Germline loops: CDR1 LGHDT, CDR2 YNNKEL (reference sequence).